The 30 T cell receptor beta chains given below trace back to one sample, sequenced in a study of OX40 agonist ivuxolimab in advanced cancers. Sequenced by immunoSEQ multiplex PCR; TCRdb stores in-frame clones only, minus some. The data show 53,000 or so clones, approximately 90% seen once. The source material was CD4+ or CD8+ T cells sorted from blood, sampled in a trial of the OX40 agonist ivuxolimab. Receptors were obtained from an adult with an advanced solid tumor such as melanoma, head and neck, liver or kidney cancer.

The genes are TRBV19 and TRBJ2-1, with 10 bases lining up with TRBD2. Losses at the gene ends were 6 bases for V and 7 bases for J; bases not matched to a gene: 18. In germline, CDR1 is LNHDA, CDR2 SQIVND (reference sequence). The length of the CDR3 is 18 residues. CDR3 protein: CASRMAWPSGRISNEQFF. The CDR3 coding sequence is TGTGCCAGTAGGATGGCGTGGCCTAGCGGGAGAATTTCGAATGAGCAGTTCTTC.

As regards this clone: Other nucleotide sequences in the sample specify the same CDR3. The chain couples TRBV28 to TRBJ1-2, with 7 bases fitting TRBD1. This CDR3 is built from 13 residues. Unmatched junction bases numbered 5, after V lost 5 bases and J lost 5 bases. The V gene's germline CDR1 is MDHEN and CDR2 SYDVKM. Here the CDR3 reads CASSLQGLYGYTF. The CDR3 DNA reads TGTGCCAGCAGTCTACAGGGGTTGTATGGCTACACCTTC.

The chain uses TRBV28 and TRBJ2-3; TRBD2 matches at 7 bases. The CDR3 sequence is 15 residues long. Losses at the gene ends were 5 bases for V and 0 bases for J; bases not matched to a gene: 5. Germline loops: CDR1 MDHEN, CDR2 SYDVKM. The CDR3 bases are TGTGCCAGCAGTCTCAGCGGGATTAGCACAGATACGCAGTATTTT. Protein sequence: CASSLSGISTDTQYF.

The chain employs TRBV14 and TRBJ1-3, with 7 bases matching TRBD1. The ends lost 6 bases at V and 3 bases at J; junction bases unmatched: 5. CDR1 and CDR2 (germline): SGHDN, FVKESK. The CDR3 is made up of 14 amino acids. The CDR3 protein is CASSPRQGGNTIYF. In DNA, the CDR3 is TGTGCCAGCAGTCCTAGACAGGGTGGAAACACCATATATTTT.

V gene TRBV5-4 combines with J gene TRBJ1-2; TRBD1 is a possible D gene (5 bases). This CDR3 has 15 amino acids. Trimming shortened V by 1 base and J by 4 bases, and 14 bases separated the two germline ends. Germline loops: CDR1 SGHNT, CDR2 YYREEE (reference sequence). CDR3 bases: TGTGCCAGCAGCTTGATGGGCAGGGAGGCCTATGGCTACACCTTC. As protein: CASSLMGREAYGYTF.

This clone was observed a few times. V usage is TRBV7-6 and J usage is TRBJ2-3; the match to TRBD2 covers 9 bases. Germline V lookup: CDR1 SGHVS, CDR2 FNYEAQ. The CDR3 is 15 amino acids. With V trimmed by 3 bases and J by 1 base, 2 bases remained unmatched. The CDR3 here is CASSFSGGRTDTQYF. CDR3 DNA sequence: TGTGCCAGCAGCTTCAGCGGGGGGCGCACAGATACGCAGTATTTT.

The chain couples TRBV5-1 to TRBJ2-5; no firm D call. The J call may be in error: the DNA end matches TRBJ2-7 better. This CDR3 has 14 residues. Germline V gives CDR1 SGHRS, CDR2 YFSETQ. The CDR3, as DNA: TGCGCCAGCAGCGACGGTCGGCACGGATACGAGCAGTACTTC. Encoded protein: CASSDGRHGYEQYF.

The rearrangement joins TRBV18 to TRBJ2-6; D is ambiguous. This CDR3 comprises 14 residues. V was clipped by 2 bases and J by 2 bases, with 4 bases between them. The germline V gene has CDR1 KGHSH and CDR2 LQKENI. CDR3 amino acids: CASSPGAGANVLTF. In DNA form, the CDR3 reads TGTGCCAGCTCACCAGGGGCTGGGGCCAACGTCCTGACTTTC.

This rearrangement joins TRBV5-8 to TRBJ1-2; possible D gene TRBD1, 5 bases. This CDR3 is 13 amino acids long. The germline gives CDR1 SGHTS, CDR2 YDEGEE. Between the trimmed V and J ends, which lost 1 base and 2 bases, there was a span of 6 bases. The CDR3 loop reads CASSLQGNYGYTF. In DNA, the CDR3 is TGTGCCAGCAGCTTGCAGGGCAACTATGGCTACACCTTC.

V is TRBV27 and J is TRBJ1-3; no firm D call. CDR1 MNHEY and CDR2 SMNVEV come from the germline V gene (reference sequence). The germline V and J ends were trimmed by 6 bases and 8 bases, with 23 bases remaining between them. This CDR3 contains 16 residues. Here the CDR3 DNA reads TGTGCCAGCAGCCCCCTGGGCTCCAGAGACGGACACACCATATATTTT. Its protein product is CASSPLGSRDGHTIYF.

Here the CDR3 DNA reads TGTGCCAGCAGTGAATTCAGCGGTGCCTATGGCTACACCTTC. This codes for CASSEFSGAYGYTF. The chain carries TRBV6-1 and TRBJ1-2; D not resolved. The V end was cut by 2 bases, the J end by 4 bases, with 11 bases between. Germline values: CDR1 MNHNS, CDR2 SASEGT. The CDR3 totals 14 residues.

The V and J genes are TRBV18 and TRBJ2-3; possibly TRBD1 for D (5 bases). CDR1 and CDR2 (germline): KGHSH, LQKENI. Trimming removed 1 base from V and 2 bases from J, with 10 bases in between. The CDR3 extends over 15 amino acids. The CDR3 coding sequence is TGTGCCAGCTCACCACTCAAGGGGCACACAGATACGCAGTATTTT. Translated, it gives CASSPLKGHTDTQYF.

The chain carries TRBV19 and TRBJ1-4, with D perhaps TRBD1 (5 bases). Per germline, CDR1 LNHDA and CDR2 SQIVND (reference sequence). This CDR3 is 14 amino acids long. Trimming took off 4 bases at V and 5 bases at J, with 11 bases between the two ends. The CDR3 reads CASSTQGRNEKLFF. The CDR3 DNA follows: TGTGCCAGTAGTACGCAGGGACGGAATGAAAAACTGTTTTTT.

The chain has TRBV18 and TRBJ2-7; unclear D gene. V was cut by 2 bases and J by 5 bases, with 10 bases left in between. Germline CDR1 KGHSH, CDR2 LQKENI. The CDR3 consists of 13 residues. CDR3 sequence reads: CASSPNPAHEQYF. The DNA for the CDR3 is TGTGCCAGCTCACCAAATCCCGCCCACGAGCAGTACTTC.

This chain uses TRBV12-5 with TRBJ1-2, with TRBD1 matching 7 bases. The J segment lost 6 bases and the V segment lost 0 bases, leaving 4 bases of the junction unmatched. The CDR3 consists of 14 residues. The germline CDR1 and CDR2 sequences are LGHNT and FRNRAP. This CDR3 is CASGLVPTGDGYTF. CDR3 in DNA: TGTGCTAGTGGTTTGGTGCCCACAGGGGATGGCTACACCTTC.

This chain links TRBV6-5 with TRBJ2-6; unclear D gene. The CDR3 is made up of 15 amino acids. The ends were cut back, 1 base at V and 2 bases at J, with 6 bases in the middle. The germline gives CDR1 MNHEY, CDR2 SVGAGI. The CDR3 spells CASSYFPPGANVLTF. CDR3 in DNA: TGTGCCAGCAGTTACTTCCCGCCTGGGGCCAACGTCCTGACTTTC.

The rearrangement links TRBV6-5 to TRBJ2-3, with a possible D match to TRBD2 (6 bases). Germline CDR1 and CDR2: MNHEY and SVGAGI. The CDR3 loop spans 15 amino acids. The germline V and J ends were trimmed by 3 bases and 1 base, with 11 bases remaining between them. The CDR3 loop reads CASSYVTGGTDTQYF. The CDR3 bases are TGTGCCAGCAGTTATGTAACGGGGGGCACAGATACGCAGTATTTT.

The chain is built from TRBV4-3 and TRBJ1-2; no clear D gene. The CDR3 is 16 residues long. The V and J ends lost 0 bases and 2 bases respectively, with 13 bases between them. CDR1 is LGHNA, CDR2 YSLEER, per germline. In DNA form, the CDR3 reads TGCGCCAGCAGCCAAGAAGTGGGAAATCCGAACTATGGCTACACCTTC. It yields the protein CASSQEVGNPNYGYTF.

This clone is a singleton in its sample. The rearrangement uses TRBV4-1 and TRBJ2-7, with D possibly matching TRBD2 (5 bases). This CDR3 is 13 amino acids long. Trimming removed 3 bases from V and 13 bases from J, with 19 bases in between. Germline V gene lookup returns CDR1 MGHRA and CDR2 YSYEKL. DNA for the CDR3: TGCGCCAGCAGCCACCTCTACCGGGGTCCCTTCTACTTC. Encoded protein: CASSHLYRGPFYF.

This chain links TRBV30 with TRBJ1-4; no reliable D call. This CDR3 has 15 residues. Germline values: CDR1 GTSNPN, CDR2 SVGIG (reference sequence). The V and J ends lost 2 bases and 7 bases respectively, with 17 bases between them. Here the CDR3 reads CAWSPPGARSEKLFF. The CDR3, as DNA: TGTGCCTGGAGTCCCCCCGGAGCCAGGAGTGAAAAACTGTTTTTT.

V is TRBV2 and J is TRBJ2-3; maybe TRBD1 (6 bases). Germline V gene lookup returns CDR1 SNHLY and CDR2 FYNNEI. The CDR3 is made up of 14 amino acids. Trimming removed 5 bases at V and 7 bases at J, with 16 bases between. This chain's CDR3 is CASSPEAGAYTQYF. CDR3 sequence (DNA): TGTGCCAGCAGTCCGGAGGCAGGGGCGTATACGCAGTATTTT.

DNA for the CDR3: TGCGCCAGCAGCTTGGAAGGGGATGAGCAGTTCTTC. Amino acids: CASSLEGDEQFF. The chain carries TRBV5-1 and TRBJ2-1; TRBD1 might be the D (5 bases). The CDR3 contains 12 residues. The V and J ends lost 0 bases and 8 bases respectively, with 6 bases between them. Per the germline V gene, CDR1 is SGHRS and CDR2 is YFSETQ.

The genes are TRBV6-5 and TRBJ2-1; 9 positions agree with TRBD1. Per germline, CDR1 MNHEY and CDR2 SVGAGI. The CDR3 spans 14 residues. V lost 7 bases to trimming and J lost 3 bases; unmatched junction nucleotides: 4. CDR3 amino acids: CASTPGQGYNEQFF. Written as DNA, the CDR3 is TGTGCCAGCACCCCGGGACAGGGCTACAATGAGCAGTTCTTC.

The CDR3 region is CASSQKYRGNTGELFF. The CDR3 nucleotides are TGCGCCAGCAGTCAAAAGTACAGGGGGAACACCGGGGAGCTGTTTTTT. The chain has TRBV23-1 and TRBJ2-2; 7 nucleotides match TRBD1. TRBV23-1 carries the ORF label, with uncertain function. This CDR3 is built from 16 residues. Germline trimming cut 2 bases from V and 1 base from J; bases unmatched to any gene: 4.

This chain connects TRBV6-5 to TRBJ2-3, with a tentative D call TRBD2 (7 bases). Per germline, CDR1 MNHEY and CDR2 SVGAGI. The CDR3 contains 15 residues. The V end lost 7 bases, the J end lost 8 bases, and 22 bases lay between the germline ends. CDR3: CASKPSGGPGGTQYF. For the CDR3, the DNA is TGTGCCAGCAAACCGTCGGGGGGCCCGGGAGGTACGCAGTATTTT.

The rearrangement links TRBV4-1 to TRBJ2-1, with 8 nucleotides matching TRBD2. With V trimmed by 5 bases and J by 8 bases, 11 bases remained unmatched. This CDR3 has 15 amino acids. Per the germline V gene, CDR1 is MGHRA and CDR2 is YSYEKL. CDR3 loop: CASSTGTRRGDEQFF. The CDR3 DNA is TGCGCCAGCAGCACCGGGACTAGGCGAGGGGATGAGCAGTTCTTC.

The V call is TRBV9, the J call TRBJ2-7; 9 bases align to TRBD1. The germline V gene encodes CDR1 SGDLS and CDR2 YYNGEE. The CDR3 extends over 16 amino acids. Trimming took 3 bases from V and 5 from J; bases not matched to a gene: 12. CDR3 sequence (DNA): TGTGCCAGCAGCGCTCTTTCCGGGACAGGGTTGGACGAGCAGTACTTC. Its translation: CASSALSGTGLDEQYF.

This chain links TRBV10-2 with TRBJ1-5, with D possibly TRBD1 on 6 matching bases. Germline V gives CDR1 WSHSY, CDR2 SAAADI. The CDR3 length is 15 residues. Trimming took 2 bases from V and 0 from J, leaving 8 bases between them. CDR3 sequence reads: CASSETGSSNQPQHF. CDR3 DNA: TGCGCCAGCAGTGAGACAGGGAGTAGCAATCAGCCCCAGCATTTT.

The chain carries TRBV6-6 and TRBJ1-2; D is unclear. Trimming cost V 4 bases and J 2 bases, with 11 bases left between them. Per germline, CDR1 MNHNY and CDR2 SVGAGI (reference sequence). The CDR3 extends over 14 amino acids. The CDR3 nucleotides are TGTGCCAGCAGTTTTATGGGCAGAAACTATGGCTACACCTTC. Its protein is CASSFMGRNYGYTF.

CDR3 amino acids: CASSVAASTPTDTQYF. The CDR3 DNA follows: TGTGCCAGCAGCGTAGCAGCCTCTACCCCCACAGATACGCAGTATTTT. The rearrangement links TRBV9 to TRBJ2-3; D is undetermined. Deletions cut 0 bases from V and 2 bases from J, with 13 bases between. This CDR3 spans 16 amino acids. Per the germline V gene, CDR1 is SGDLS and CDR2 is YYNGEE.